These 32 T cell receptor beta chains were sequenced from one sample in a study of blood T cell repertoires in COVID-19. Clones were sequenced by immunoSEQ multiplex PCR, and TCRdb holds only the in-frame ones, with some missing. The sample contains tens of thousands of clones, 75% to 90% of which appear only once. The sequencing input was peripheral blood. All receptors come from a man aged 50 to 60 with active or convalescent COVID-19.

This rearrangement joins TRBV6-1 to TRBJ2-3; 7 nucleotides line up with TRBD2. Germline lookup yields CDR1 MNHNS and CDR2 SASEGT. CDR3 length: 16 amino acids. Trimming took 0 bases from V and 2 from J; bases not matched to a gene: 5. CDR3 residues: CASSEARGGNTDTQYF. As DNA, the CDR3 is TGTGCCAGCAGTGAAGCGCGGGGAGGGAACACAGATACGCAGTATTTT.

The genes are TRBV30 and TRBJ2-7; tentatively, D is TRBD2 (7 bases). The length of the CDR3 is 16 residues. Germline loops: CDR1 GTSNPN, CDR2 SVGIG (reference sequence). The V end lost 0 bases, the J end lost 4 bases, and 19 bases lay between the germline ends. The CDR3 spells CAWSVLPAGAPYEQYF. In DNA form, the CDR3 reads TGTGCCTGGAGTGTACTTCCTGCGGGGGCACCATACGAGCAGTACTTC. Full variable domain (outside the CDR3, taken from reference TRBV30 and TRBJ2-7): SQTIHQWPATLVQPVGSPLSLECTVEGTSNPNLYWYRQAAGRGLQLLFYSVGIGQISSEVPQNLSASRPQDRQFILSSKKLLLSDSGFYLCAWSVLPAGAPYEQYFGPGTRLTVT.

The gene calls are TRBV5-4 and TRBJ2-5, with 9 bases that match TRBD2. The CDR3 is 14 residues long. Germline V lookup: CDR1 SGHNT, CDR2 YYREEE (reference sequence). After removal of 4 bases from V and 6 bases from J, the junction contained 7 bases not matched to a gene. This chain's CDR3 is CASSDWRGGKTQYF. CDR3 DNA: TGTGCCAGCAGCGACTGGCGGGGGGGAAAGACCCAGTACTTC.

The chain is built from TRBV11-2 and TRBJ2-7, with 9 bases identical to TRBD1. The CDR3 spans 18 residues. Trimming removed 1 base from V and 2 bases from J; junction bases left unmatched: 12. The germline V gene encodes CDR1 SGHAT and CDR2 FQNNGV. CDR3 nucleotides: TGTGCCAGCAGCTTAGGTTCGGACAGGGGCCTACTCACCTACGAGCAGTACTTC. Its translation: CASSLGSDRGLLTYEQYF.

This sequence joins TRBV7-9 and TRBJ1-4; 9 bases are a match to TRBD1. CDR1 is SEHNR and CDR2 is FQNEAQ in the germline V gene (reference sequence). With V trimmed by 8 bases and J by 5 bases, 6 bases remained unmatched. This CDR3 is built from 14 residues. CDR3 protein: CASGLGQGNEKLFF. The CDR3 DNA sequence: TGTGCCAGCGGCCTAGGACAGGGGAATGAAAAACTGTTTTTT.

This clone was observed a handful of times. This sequence joins TRBV30 and TRBJ1-1, with TRBD1 as a possible D gene (5 bases). Germline CDR1 GTSNPN, CDR2 SVGIG (reference sequence). This CDR3 contains 13 residues. V lost 4 bases and J lost 0, with 9 bases in between. The DNA of the CDR3 is TGTGCCTGGAACGACAGAGTGAACACTGAAGCTTTCTTT. It encodes CAWNDRVNTEAFF.

The rearrangement uses TRBV24-1 and TRBJ2-1, with 8 bases matching TRBD2. Germline V gives CDR1 KGHDR, CDR2 SFDVKD. V lost 2 bases to trimming and J lost 5 bases; unmatched junction nucleotides: 7. The CDR3 sequence is 16 residues long. CDR3 protein: CATSDSLGTRNNEQFF. Written as DNA, the CDR3 is TGTGCCACCAGTGATTCTTTAGGGACTAGAAACAATGAGCAGTTCTTC.

In its sample, this clone was seen a few times. The chain carries TRBV19 and TRBJ1-1, with 8 nucleotides matching TRBD1. V was pared by 4 bases and J by 0 bases, with 4 bases of the junction left unmatched. Germline CDR1 and CDR2: LNHDA and SQIVND (reference sequence). The CDR3 has 15 residues. As DNA, the CDR3 is TGTGCCAGTAGTACAGGGGGCTCAATGAACACTGAAGCTTTCTTT. Residues: CASSTGGSMNTEAFF.

The genes are TRBV7-2 and TRBJ2-5; the match to TRBD2 covers 8 bases. V shed 4 bases and J 5 bases; nucleotides not matched to a gene: 9. Germline assignment: CDR1 SGHTA and CDR2 FQGNSA. The CDR3 runs to 15 residues. The CDR3 DNA sequence: TGTGCCAGCAGCTCCGGGGGGGCCGGTATGGAGACCCAGTACTTC. It yields the protein CASSSGGAGMETQYF.

The V gene is TRBV27, the J gene TRBJ2-3; perhaps TRBD1 as D (5 bases). Germline-derived CDR1 and CDR2 are MNHEY and SMNVEV (reference sequence). Trimming shortened V by 2 bases and J by 1 base, and 7 bases separated the two germline ends. The CDR3 has 14 amino acids. For the CDR3, the DNA is TGTGCCAGCAGTTTACAGGGCCGCACAGATACGCAGTATTTT. Translated: CASSLQGRTDTQYF.

This clone was recorded a few times. The genes are TRBV12-3 or TRBV12-4 and TRBJ1-2; D gene unclear. This CDR3 spans 12 amino acids. Between the trimmed V and J ends, which lost 7 bases and 3 bases, there was a span of 9 bases. In DNA form, the CDR3 reads TGTGCCAGCACCCTCACGGACTATGGCTACACCTTC. It specifies CASTLTDYGYTF.

This clone has only a few counts. CDR3 loop: CASSPEVGTQYF. In DNA form, the CDR3 reads TGTGCCAGCAGCCCAGAGGTTGGGACCCAGTACTTC. The chain carries TRBV9 and TRBJ2-5; D uncertain. V shed 4 bases and J shed 7 bases, with 11 bases lying between them. This CDR3 comprises 12 residues. Germline CDR1 reads SGDLS; CDR2 reads YYNGEE.

Concerning this clone itself: This same CDR3 is encoded by further DNA sequences in the sample. The chain couples TRBV30 to TRBJ1-3; tentatively, D is TRBD1 (5 bases). V dropped 2 bases and J dropped 0 bases, with 11 bases sitting between them. CDR3 length: 15 amino acids. Per the germline V gene, CDR1 is GTSNPN and CDR2 is SVGIG (reference sequence). The CDR3 DNA follows: TGTGCCTGGAGTCGGGACTCCGGCTCTGGAAACACCATATATTTT. Residues: CAWSRDSGSGNTIYF.

V usage is TRBV4-1 and J usage is TRBJ1-3, with D unresolved. The germline CDR1 and CDR2 sequences are MGHRA and YSYEKL. The CDR3 has 14 residues. Trimming stripped 1 base from V and 1 base from J, with 5 bases between. The CDR3 coding sequence is TGCGCCAGCAGCCAAGCAGGATCTGGAAACACCATATATTTT. This encodes CASSQAGSGNTIYF.

The V gene is TRBV7-8, the J gene TRBJ1-2; TRBD1 might be the D (6 bases). Trimming shortened V by 1 base and J by 7 bases, and 16 bases separated the two germline ends. The CDR3 length is 15 residues. Germline lookup yields CDR1 SGHVS and CDR2 FQNEAQ. This CDR3 is CASSLGTGSISGYTF. The CDR3, as DNA: TGTGCCAGCAGCTTAGGAACAGGGTCTATAAGTGGCTACACCTTC.

This chain uses TRBV21-1 with TRBJ2-7; the table's TRBD2 call for D was not verified on the DNA. TRBV21-1 is listed as a pseudogene. The CDR3 runs 14 residues. The CDR3 sequence is CASTVSGGQGEQYF. CDR3 DNA sequence: TGTGCCAGCACCGTGTCCGGGGGGCAGGGCGAGCAGTACTTC.

Comments on this clone: Other DNA sequences from this sample encode an identical CDR3 as well. The V call is TRBV29-1, the J call TRBJ1-2, with 9 nucleotides matching TRBD1. The CDR3 runs 12 residues. Germline CDR1 is SQVTM and CDR2 is ANQGSEA. The trim removed 6 bases at V and 7 bases at J, leaving 6 bases unmatched. The CDR3: CSVWTGDGGYTF. CDR3 DNA: TGCAGCGTCTGGACAGGGGACGGTGGCTACACCTTC.

The CDR3 DNA is TGTGCCAGCCGCTCTGCGGGCTCCTACAATGAGCAGTTCTTC. Its translation is CASRSAGSYNEQFF. The chain links TRBV11-2 to TRBJ2-1; TRBD2 might be the D (5 bases). Germline V gene sequence: CDR1 SGHAT, CDR2 FQNNGV. Trimming left V 8 bases short and J 0 bases short, with 11 bases between. This CDR3 has 14 residues.

J is TRBJ1-4 and V is TRBV28, with D tentatively TRBD1 (6 bases). There are 13 residues in the CDR3. V gave up 6 bases and J gave up 8 bases, with 13 bases separating them. Per the germline V gene, CDR1 is MDHEN and CDR2 is SYDVKM. In DNA form, the CDR3 reads TGTGCCAGCAGCCTCCGGGACAAAGAAAAACTGTTTTTT. Residues: CASSLRDKEKLFF.

The chain uses TRBV18 and TRBJ1-3; 8 bases map to TRBD1. The CDR3 is 16 residues long. Germline CDR1 and CDR2: KGHSH and LQKENI. The ends lost 3 bases at V and 0 bases at J; junction bases unmatched: 4. The CDR3 here is CASSPTGALSGNTIYF. CDR3 DNA: TGTGCCAGCTCACCGACAGGGGCTCTCTCTGGAAACACCATATATTTT.

This clone appeared a single time. V gene TRBV6-5 combines with J gene TRBJ1-1, with 8 bases matching TRBD1. The CDR3 length is 13 residues. Trimming cost V 11 bases and J 3 bases; bases outside gene matches: 8. Germline V gene data show CDR1 as MNHEY and CDR2 as SVGAGI. The CDR3 loop reads CACQGARHTEAFF. The CDR3 coding sequence is TGTGCCTGCCAGGGGGCGAGGCACACTGAAGCTTTCTTT.

The chain uses TRBV27 and TRBJ2-1; 7 nucleotides line up with TRBD2. V lost 5 bases, J lost 7 bases, and 8 bases stayed unmatched. Germline CDR1 MNHEY, CDR2 SMNVEV (reference sequence). The CDR3 runs to 14 residues. CDR3 residues: CASSPRGGKNEQFF. The CDR3 nucleotides read TGTGCCAGCAGTCCCCGCGGGGGTAAAAATGAGCAGTTCTTC.

The chain recombines TRBV10-1 with TRBJ2-7, with D tentatively TRBD2 (6 bases). Looked up from germline, CDR1 is WNHNN and CDR2 is SYGVQD (reference sequence). With 3 bases removed from V and 6 bases from J, the gap between germline ends came to 12 bases. This CDR3 has 13 amino acids. The CDR3 protein is CASSDGGVVEQYF. Written as DNA, the CDR3 is TGCGCCAGCAGTGATGGCGGGGTGGTCGAGCAGTACTTC.

The gene calls are TRBV19 and TRBJ1-5, with 9 positions matching TRBD1. CDR1 LNHDA and CDR2 SQIVND come from the germline V gene (reference sequence). Trimming removed 1 base from V and 5 bases from J; junction bases left unmatched: 9. The CDR3 extends over 17 amino acids. The CDR3 spells CASSIGGGQGGDQPQHF. The CDR3 nucleotides read TGTGCCAGTAGTATAGGTGGGGGACAGGGCGGGGATCAGCCCCAGCATTTT. Full variable domain (rest looked up from reference TRBV19 and TRBJ1-5): DGGITQSPKYLFRKEGQNVTLSCEQNLNHDAMYWYRQDPGQGLRLIYYSQIVNDFQKGDIAEGYSVSREKKESFPLTVTSAQKNPTAFYLCASSIGGGQGGDQPQHFGDGTRLSIL.

This clone appeared a single time. The chain recombines TRBV5-8 with TRBJ2-5, with 8 nucleotides matching TRBD1. V was pared by 5 bases and J by 4 bases, with 10 bases of the junction left unmatched. The CDR3 loop spans 15 amino acids. Per germline, CDR1 SGHTS and CDR2 YDEGEE. The CDR3 region has the DNA TGTGCCAGCAGGAGGGGACAGGTCGAGGGAGAGACCCAGTACTTC. As protein: CASRRGQVEGETQYF.

This clone was detected once. The chain employs TRBV5-6 and TRBJ1-4; D ambiguous. V was cut by 3 bases and J by 8 bases, with 20 bases left in between. The CDR3 is 16 residues long. Germline values: CDR1 SGHDT, CDR2 YYEEEE. The CDR3 here is CASSSSDGLGLEKLFF. The CDR3 region has the DNA TGTGCCAGCAGCTCGAGCGATGGACTGGGCTTAGAAAAACTGTTTTTT.

The chain recombines TRBV19 with TRBJ1-2; TRBD1 is a possible D gene (5 bases). Germline CDR1 reads LNHDA; CDR2 reads SQIVND (reference sequence). CDR3 length equals 15 residues. Trimming cost V 3 bases and J 4 bases, with 15 bases left between them. The CDR3: CASSISGSGGYGYTF. The CDR3 region has the DNA TGTGCCAGTAGTATTAGCGGATCGGGGGGCTATGGCTACACCTTC.

V gene TRBV7-9 combines with J gene TRBJ2-6; D perhaps matches TRBD1 (5 bases). Per the germline V gene, CDR1 is SEHNR and CDR2 is FQNEAQ (reference sequence). This CDR3 comprises 17 residues. V lost 7 bases to trimming and J lost 2 bases, with 18 bases between them. CDR3 sequence (DNA): TGTGCCAGCACCTGGGGCCCTGCCAGTCCTGGGGCCAACGTCCTGACTTTC. Protein sequence: CASTWGPASPGANVLTF.

CDR3 DNA: TGTGCCAGCAGCTATCGGAGGGCAATCACGCAGTATTTT. Translated, it gives CASSYRRAITQYF. The rearrangement uses TRBV3-1 (or the pseudogene TRBV3-2) and TRBJ2-3, with D possibly TRBD2 on 6 matching bases. With 5 bases removed from V and 9 bases from J, the gap between germline ends came to 15 bases. The CDR3 consists of 13 residues. Germline CDR1 reads LGHDT; CDR2 reads YNNKEL (reference sequence).

The rearrangement joins TRBV11-2 to TRBJ2-1, with a tentative D call TRBD1 (6 bases). The CDR3 sequence is 16 residues long. Germline CDR1 reads SGHAT; CDR2 reads FQNNGV. Deletions cut 1 base from V and 4 bases from J, with 14 bases between. CDR3 in amino acids: CASSLGRDRRYNEQFF. The CDR3 DNA is TGTGCCAGCAGCTTAGGGCGCGACAGGCGTTACAATGAGCAGTTCTTC.

The chain couples TRBV5-6 to TRBJ1-2; D possibly corresponds to TRBD1 (6 bases). Trimming stripped 2 bases from V and 4 bases from J, with 15 bases between. The germline V gene has CDR1 SGHDT and CDR2 YYEEEE. The CDR3 extends over 15 amino acids. The CDR3 region has the DNA TGTGCCAGCAGCTTCACCCTCCGGGACACCTATGGCTACACCTTC. Translating gives CASSFTLRDTYGYTF.

This clone was found a few times. The chain has TRBV27 and TRBJ2-3; D gene ambiguous. The CDR3 covers 15 residues. Germline CDR1 reads MNHEY; CDR2 reads SMNVEV (reference sequence). V dropped 8 bases and J dropped 0 bases, with 15 bases sitting between them. As DNA, the CDR3 is TGTGCCAGCTCTTCTGGTGGCATTAGCACAGATACGCAGTATTTT. Protein product: CASSSGGISTDTQYF.